The rows below give T cell receptor beta chains drawn from one sample of a study of cytotoxic CD8 clonotypes in ibrutinib-treated CLL. TCRdb's copy holds only in-frame clones and misses some; the assay was immunoSEQ multiplex PCR. The sample lists 250,000 to 350,000 clones; more than 70% were seen once. Sequencing was performed on PBMCs, taken at disease progression, from a patient treated with ibrutinib. These receptor sequences come from a human donor with chronic lymphocytic leukemia. Both conserved end residues are trimmed from each CDR3.

TRBV10-2,TRBJ1-2,ASSDSYGYT
TRBV11-3,TRBJ2-7,ASTTRSGTTYEQY
TRBV6-5,TRBJ1-1,ASSYGENTEAF
TRBV11-2,TRBJ2-1,ASSYLGQGDGEQF
TRBV2,TRBJ2-7,ASSGDRSSYEQY
TRBV4-1,TRBJ2-7,ASSQGLGGLAYEQY
TRBV20-1,TRBJ2-5,SAPLQETQY
TRBV20-1,TRBJ2-7,SAFTRYEQY
TRBV29-1,TRBJ1-2,SVDSGQRTLGYGYT
TRBV5-1,TRBJ2-2,ASSLGENTGELF
TRBV29-1,TRBJ1-1,SVGRQFMNTEAF
TRBV7-2,TRBJ2-5,ASSLGILAGGGETQY
TRBV7-2,TRBJ2-5,ASSFGTSGRREETQY
TRBV10-2,TRBJ2-7,ASSETGITYEQY
TRBV4-1,TRBJ1-1,ASSPAGDNTEAF
TRBV29-1,TRBJ2-7,SVERGTSSYEQY
TRBV10-3,TRBJ1-2,AISEGRGHGYT
TRBV7-2,TRBJ1-2,ASSSAYRGPRYGYT
TRBV11-2,TRBJ1-6,ASSLDGHRVSPLH
TRBV7-3,TRBJ1-2,ASSPGGGMDYGYT
TRBV27,TRBJ2-7,ASSLSRVSSYEQY
TRBV6-5,TRBJ2-7,ASSSGFPYEQY
TRBV5-8,TRBJ1-1,ASSFNRGWNTEAF
TRBV28,TRBJ1-2,ASSTIGGPNYGYT
TRBV9,TRBJ2-7,ASSVELGLSYEQY
TRBV7-9,TRBJ1-6,ASSLVGVSPLH
TRBV7-3,TRBJ2-2,ASSLTGGGTGELF
TRBV6-1,TRBJ2-7,ASSEHPWGEQY
TRBV10-3,TRBJ2-7,AISEGRFQY
TRBV5-1,TRBJ2-1,ASSLTTSGRYNEQF
TRBV9,TRBJ2-1,ASSTGTAGRATGIEQF